This T cell receptor beta chain was identified in a study of blood T cell repertoires in COVID-19. Background on the study: From T cells, B-cell-depleted T cells, or PBMCs came the material, which was cDNA or gDNA.

This CDR3 has 17 amino acids. Original processing notes: Cell counts per sample came from amplifying reference gene primers. This table comes from immunoSEQ multiplex PCR, and its TCRdb copy is limited to in-frame clones, with some not included. The V and J calls and clone size come from that table; D and trimming were worked out from the DNA. The sample carries roughly 73,000 clones, 88% recorded once. This receptor was obtained from a man between 65 and 85 years old with active or convalescent COVID-19. The sample comprised peripheral blood. The V gene is TRBV21-1, the J gene TRBJ1-1; the D segment call TRBD1 is taken from the table without a DNA check. TRBV21-1 is shown as a pseudogene. The CDR3 region is CASSKLEKDTLNTEAFF. CDR3 nucleotide sequence: TGTGCCAGCAGCAAGCTTGAGAAGGACACATTGAACACTGAAGCTTTCTTT.